This T cell receptor beta chain is drawn from a study of vaccination effects on CD4 cells after COVID-19. Across the study: After vaccination, a few convalescent patients were sampled at early and late time points.

The CDR3 loop spans 14 amino acids. J gave up 1 base and V 4 bases, and 3 bases lay outside the gene matches. Germline V gene lookup returns CDR1 MNHEY and CDR2 SMNVEV (reference sequence). Culture proceeded for more than nine days, and CD4+ T cells were then isolated. The person had a PCR-confirmed SARS-CoV-2 infection during March to December 2020. BNT162b2 vaccine or mRNA-1273 vaccine was given to participants in two doses. On days 3 and 7, fresh IL-2 medium replaced half the medium. For this clone: The antigen is unknown.

Repertoires were generated with immunoSEQ multiplex PCR, while TCRdb's copy carries only in-frame clones and drops some. In the table there are 45,000 to 55,000 clones, about 76% of which are singletons. General observations from the study: Clones arising from infection and from vaccination showed marked clonal contraction late after vaccination. Convalescents' spike-reactive clones after vaccination were mainly made up of new clones that the vaccine induced.

J is TRBJ2-7 and V is TRBV27; 8 positions match TRBD2. The clonotype comes from a human donor who had a prior SARS-CoV-2 infection. This specimen was CD4+ T cells from PBMCs cultured without peptide, taken after COVID-19 vaccination. The CDR3 is CASSSQRGSYEQYF. DNA for the CDR3: TGTGCCAGCAGTTCCCAGCGGGGGTCCTACGAGCAGTACTTC.